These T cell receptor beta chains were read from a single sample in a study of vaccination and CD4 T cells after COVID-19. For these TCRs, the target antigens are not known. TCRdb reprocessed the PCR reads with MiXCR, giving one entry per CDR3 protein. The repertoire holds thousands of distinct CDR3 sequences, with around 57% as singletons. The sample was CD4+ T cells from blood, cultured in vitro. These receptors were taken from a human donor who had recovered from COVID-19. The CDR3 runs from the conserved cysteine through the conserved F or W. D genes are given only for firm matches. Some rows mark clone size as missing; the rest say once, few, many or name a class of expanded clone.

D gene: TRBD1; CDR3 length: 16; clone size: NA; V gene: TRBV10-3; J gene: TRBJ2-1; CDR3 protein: CAISGAGQGTYNEQFF; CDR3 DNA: TGTGCCATCAGTGGGGCCGGACAGGGCACCTACAATGAGCAGTTCTTC
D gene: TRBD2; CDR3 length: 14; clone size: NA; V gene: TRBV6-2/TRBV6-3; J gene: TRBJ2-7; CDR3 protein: CASSRTSGSYEQYF; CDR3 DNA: TGTGCCAGCAGCCGGACTAGCGGGAGCTACGAGCAGTACTTC
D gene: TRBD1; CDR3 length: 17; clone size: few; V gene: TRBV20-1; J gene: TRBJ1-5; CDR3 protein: CSARDIQGANGNQPQHF; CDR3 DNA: TGCAGTGCTAGAGATATACAGGGGGCTAACGGCAATCAGCCCCAGCATTTT
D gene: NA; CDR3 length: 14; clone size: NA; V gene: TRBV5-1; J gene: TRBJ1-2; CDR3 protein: CASSLGTSPGGYTF; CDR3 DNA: TGCGCCAGCAGCTTGGGGACTAGTCCGGGTGGCTACACCTTC
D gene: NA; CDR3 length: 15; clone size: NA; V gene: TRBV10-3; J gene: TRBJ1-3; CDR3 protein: CAISERGFSGNTIYF; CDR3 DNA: TGTGCCATCAGTGAAAGGGGGTTTTCTGGAAACACCATATATTTT
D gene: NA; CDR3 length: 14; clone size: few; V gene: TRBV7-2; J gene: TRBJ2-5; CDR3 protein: CASSLFGSQETQYF; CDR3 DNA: TGTGCCAGCAGCTTATTCGGCAGCCAAGAGACCCAGTACTTC
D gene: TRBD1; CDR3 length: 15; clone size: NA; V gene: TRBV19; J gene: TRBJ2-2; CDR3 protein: CASRDGGQGTGELFF; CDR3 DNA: TGTGCCAGTAGGGACGGGGGACAGGGGACCGGGGAGCTGTTTTTT
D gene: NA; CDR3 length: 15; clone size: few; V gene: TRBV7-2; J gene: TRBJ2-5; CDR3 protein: CASSLVRGVQETQYF; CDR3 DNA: TGTGCCAGCAGCTTAGTCAGGGGGGTTCAAGAGACCCAGTACTTC
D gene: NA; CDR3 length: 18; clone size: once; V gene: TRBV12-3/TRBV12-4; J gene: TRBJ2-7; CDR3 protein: CASSSDLYTTESSYEQYF; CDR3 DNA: TGTGCCAGCAGTTCCGACCTATATACGACGGAAAGTTCCTACGAGCAGTACTTC
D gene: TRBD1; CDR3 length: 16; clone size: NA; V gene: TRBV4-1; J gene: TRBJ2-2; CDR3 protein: CASSQARDRVVGELFF; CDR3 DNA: TGCGCCAGCAGCCAAGCACGGGACAGGGTGGTCGGGGAGCTGTTTTTT
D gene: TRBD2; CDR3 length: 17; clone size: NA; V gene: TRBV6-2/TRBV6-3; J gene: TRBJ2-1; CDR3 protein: CASSRRGLAGAYNEQFF; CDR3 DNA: TGTGCCAGCAGCCGACGGGGACTAGCGGGGGCCTACAATGAGCAGTTCTTC
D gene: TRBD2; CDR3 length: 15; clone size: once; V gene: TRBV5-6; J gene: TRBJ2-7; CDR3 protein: CASSLGPSGNYEQYF; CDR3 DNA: TGTGCCAGCAGCTTGGGGCCTAGCGGGAACTACGAGCAGTACTTC
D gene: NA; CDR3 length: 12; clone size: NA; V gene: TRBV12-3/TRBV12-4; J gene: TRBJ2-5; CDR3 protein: CASSFTQETQYF; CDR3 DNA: TGTGCCAGCAGTTTCACGCAAGAGACCCAGTACTTC
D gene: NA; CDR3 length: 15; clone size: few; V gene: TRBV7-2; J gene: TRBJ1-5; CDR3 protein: CASSLEEAGSSPQHF; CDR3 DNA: TGTGCCAGCAGCTTAGAGGAGGCAGGATCAAGCCCCCAGCATTTT
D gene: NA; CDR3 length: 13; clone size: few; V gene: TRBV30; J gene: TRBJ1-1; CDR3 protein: CAWVGSPSTEAFF; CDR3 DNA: TGTGCCTGGGTGGGTTCTCCCAGCACTGAAGCTTTCTTT
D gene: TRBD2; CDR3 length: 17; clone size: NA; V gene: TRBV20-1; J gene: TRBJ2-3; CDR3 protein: CSAIPGLAGGFTDTQYF; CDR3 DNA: TGCAGTGCTATTCCGGGACTAGCGGGGGGGTTCACAGATACGCAGTATTTT
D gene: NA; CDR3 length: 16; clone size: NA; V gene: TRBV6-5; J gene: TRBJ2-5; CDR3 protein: CASSSPLGGAPETQYF; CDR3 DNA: TGTGCCAGCAGTTCCCCACTTGGGGGAGCGCCCGAGACCCAGTACTTC
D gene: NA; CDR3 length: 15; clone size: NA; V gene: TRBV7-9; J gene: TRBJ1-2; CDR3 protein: CASSSTEGKGYGYTF; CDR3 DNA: TGTGCCAGCAGCTCGACGGAGGGGAAAGGGTATGGCTACACCTTC